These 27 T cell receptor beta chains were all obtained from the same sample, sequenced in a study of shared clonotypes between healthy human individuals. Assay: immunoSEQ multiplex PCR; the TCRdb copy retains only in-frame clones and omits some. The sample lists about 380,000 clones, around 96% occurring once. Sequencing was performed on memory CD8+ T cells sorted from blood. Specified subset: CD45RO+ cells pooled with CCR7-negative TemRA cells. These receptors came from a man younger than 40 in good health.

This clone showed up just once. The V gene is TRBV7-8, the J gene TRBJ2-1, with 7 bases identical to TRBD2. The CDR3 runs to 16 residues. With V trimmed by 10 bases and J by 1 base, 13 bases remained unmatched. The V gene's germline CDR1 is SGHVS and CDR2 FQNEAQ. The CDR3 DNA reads TGTGCCACCCACCGCGGGAGATTGCGGTCCTACAATGAGCAGTTCTTC. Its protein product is CATHRGRLRSYNEQFF.

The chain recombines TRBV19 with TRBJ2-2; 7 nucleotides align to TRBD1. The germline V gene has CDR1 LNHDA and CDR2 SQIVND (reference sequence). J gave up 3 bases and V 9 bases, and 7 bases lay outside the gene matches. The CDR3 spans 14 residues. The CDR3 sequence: CASLRQGDTGELFF. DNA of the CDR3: TGTGCCAGCTTGAGGCAGGGGGACACCGGGGAGCTGTTTTTT.

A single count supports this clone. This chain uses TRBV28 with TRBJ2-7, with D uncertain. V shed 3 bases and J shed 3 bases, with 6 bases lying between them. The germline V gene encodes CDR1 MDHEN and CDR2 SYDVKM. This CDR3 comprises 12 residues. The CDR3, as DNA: TGTGCCAGCAGTTTCTCAGGCTACGAGCAGTACTTC. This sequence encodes CASSFSGYEQYF.

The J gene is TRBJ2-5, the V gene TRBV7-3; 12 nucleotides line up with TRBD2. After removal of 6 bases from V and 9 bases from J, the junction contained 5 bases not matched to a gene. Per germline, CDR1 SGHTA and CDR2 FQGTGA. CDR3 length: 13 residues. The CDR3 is CASSPGLAGSQYF. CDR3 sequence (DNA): TGTGCCAGCAGTCCCGGACTAGCGGGGTCCCAGTACTTC.

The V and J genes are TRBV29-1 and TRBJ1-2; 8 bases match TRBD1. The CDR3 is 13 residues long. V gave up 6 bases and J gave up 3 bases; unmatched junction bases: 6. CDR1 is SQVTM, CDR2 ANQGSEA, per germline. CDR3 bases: TGCAGCGTCATACAGGGGGTGGACTATGGCTACACCTTC. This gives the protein CSVIQGVDYGYTF.

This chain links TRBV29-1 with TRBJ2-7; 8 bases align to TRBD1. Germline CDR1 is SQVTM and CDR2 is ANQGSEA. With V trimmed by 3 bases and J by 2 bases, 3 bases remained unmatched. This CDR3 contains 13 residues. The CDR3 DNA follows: TGCAGCGTTGAGGTACAGGGGGCCTACGAGCAGTACTTC. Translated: CSVEVQGAYEQYF.

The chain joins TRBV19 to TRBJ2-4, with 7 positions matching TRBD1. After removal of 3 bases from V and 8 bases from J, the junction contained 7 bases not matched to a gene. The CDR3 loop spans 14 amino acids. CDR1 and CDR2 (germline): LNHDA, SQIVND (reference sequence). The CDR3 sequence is CASSMGQWMDIQYF. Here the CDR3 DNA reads TGTGCCAGTAGTATGGGACAGTGGATGGACATTCAGTACTTC. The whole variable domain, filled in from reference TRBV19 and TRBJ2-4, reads DGGITQSPKYLFRKEGQNVTLSCEQNLNHDAMYWYRQDPGQGLRLIYYSQIVNDFQKGDIAEGYSVSREKKESFPLTVTSAQKNPTAFYLCASSMGQWMDIQYFGAGTRLSVL.

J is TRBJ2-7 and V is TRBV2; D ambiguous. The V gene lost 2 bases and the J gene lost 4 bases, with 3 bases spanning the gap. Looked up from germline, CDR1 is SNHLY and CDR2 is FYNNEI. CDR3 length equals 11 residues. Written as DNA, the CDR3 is TGTGCCAGCAGTGAATTTTACGAGCAGTACTTC. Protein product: CASSEFYEQYF.

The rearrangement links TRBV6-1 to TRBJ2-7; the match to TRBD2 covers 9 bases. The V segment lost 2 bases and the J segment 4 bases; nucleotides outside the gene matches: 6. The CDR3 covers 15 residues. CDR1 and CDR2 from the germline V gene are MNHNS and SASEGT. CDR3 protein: CASSEPGLAPYEQYF. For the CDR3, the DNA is TGTGCCAGCAGTGAACCGGGACTAGCACCTTACGAGCAGTACTTC.

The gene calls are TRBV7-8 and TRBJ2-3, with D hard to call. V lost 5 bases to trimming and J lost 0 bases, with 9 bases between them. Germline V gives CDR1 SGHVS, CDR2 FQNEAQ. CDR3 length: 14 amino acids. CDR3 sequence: CASSDGPSTDTQYF. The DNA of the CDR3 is TGTGCCAGCAGCGACGGGCCTAGCACAGATACGCAGTATTTT.

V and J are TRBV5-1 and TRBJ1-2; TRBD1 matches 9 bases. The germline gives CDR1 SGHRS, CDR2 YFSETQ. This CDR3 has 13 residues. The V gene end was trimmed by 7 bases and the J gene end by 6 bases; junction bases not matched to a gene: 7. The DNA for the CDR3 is TGCGCCAGCCGGACAGGGGAGGATGATGGCTACACCTTC. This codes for CASRTGEDDGYTF.

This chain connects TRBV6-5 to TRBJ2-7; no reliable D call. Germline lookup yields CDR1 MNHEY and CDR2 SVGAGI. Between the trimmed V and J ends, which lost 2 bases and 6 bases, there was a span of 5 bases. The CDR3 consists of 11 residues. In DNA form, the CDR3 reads TGTGCCAGCAGTTACGGGTCCGAGCAGTACTTC. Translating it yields CASSYGSEQYF.

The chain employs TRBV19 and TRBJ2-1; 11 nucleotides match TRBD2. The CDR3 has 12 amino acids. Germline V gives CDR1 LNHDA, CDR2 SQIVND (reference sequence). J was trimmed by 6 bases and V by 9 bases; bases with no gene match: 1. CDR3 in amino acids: CASGTSGNEQFF. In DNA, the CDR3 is TGTGCCAGCGGGACTAGCGGCAATGAGCAGTTCTTC.

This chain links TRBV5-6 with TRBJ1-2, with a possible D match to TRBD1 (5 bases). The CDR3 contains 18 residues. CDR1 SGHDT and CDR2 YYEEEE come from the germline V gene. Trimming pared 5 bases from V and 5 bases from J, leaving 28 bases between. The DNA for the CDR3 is TGTGCCAGCAGGCTTAGCCGCAGGTACCAGGTGGGGGTTTATGGCTACACCTTC. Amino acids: CASRLSRRYQVGVYGYTF.

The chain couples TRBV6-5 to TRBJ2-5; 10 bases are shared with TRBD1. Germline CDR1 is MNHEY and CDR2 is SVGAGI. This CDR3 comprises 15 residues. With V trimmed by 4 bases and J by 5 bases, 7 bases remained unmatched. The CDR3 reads CASSSTGGAQETQYF. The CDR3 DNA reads TGTGCCAGCAGTTCGACAGGGGGCGCGCAGGAGACCCAGTACTTC.

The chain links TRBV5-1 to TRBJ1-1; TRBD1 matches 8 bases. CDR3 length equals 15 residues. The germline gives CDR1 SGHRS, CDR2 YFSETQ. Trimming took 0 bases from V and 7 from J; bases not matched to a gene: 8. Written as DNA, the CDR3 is TGCGCCAGCAGCTTGGCCTCGGACAGGGTGATTGAAGCTTTCTTT. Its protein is CASSLASDRVIEAFF.

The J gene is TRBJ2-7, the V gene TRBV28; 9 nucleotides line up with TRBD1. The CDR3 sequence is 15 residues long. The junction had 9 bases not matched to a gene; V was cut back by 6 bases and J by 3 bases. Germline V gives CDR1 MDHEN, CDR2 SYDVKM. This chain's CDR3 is CASRYRGLNYYEQYF. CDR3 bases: TGTGCCAGCAGATACAGGGGGCTAAATTACTACGAGCAGTACTTC.

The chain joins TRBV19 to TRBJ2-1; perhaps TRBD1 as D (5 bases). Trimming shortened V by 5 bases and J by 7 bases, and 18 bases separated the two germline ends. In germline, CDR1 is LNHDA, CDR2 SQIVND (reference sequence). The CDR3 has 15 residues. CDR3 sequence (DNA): TGTGCCAGTAGTCAGTATTCACAGGCGAATAATGAGCAGTTCTTC. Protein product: CASSQYSQANNEQFF.

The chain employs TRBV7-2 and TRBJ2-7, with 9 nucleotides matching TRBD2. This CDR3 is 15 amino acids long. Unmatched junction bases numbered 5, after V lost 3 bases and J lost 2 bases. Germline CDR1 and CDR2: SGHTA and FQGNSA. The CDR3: CASSFMSSGTYEQYF. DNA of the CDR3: TGTGCCAGCAGCTTCATGTCTAGCGGGACCTACGAGCAGTACTTC.

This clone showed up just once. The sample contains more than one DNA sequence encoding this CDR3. The CDR3 DNA is TGTGCCAGCAGTCTGGATTTGAACACTGAAGCTTTCTTT. It translates to CASSLDLNTEAFF. This chain uses TRBV7-9 with TRBJ1-1, with D unresolved. CDR3 length: 13 amino acids. Germline V gives CDR1 SEHNR, CDR2 FQNEAQ (reference sequence). V was cut by 6 bases and J by 0 bases, with 8 bases left in between. Together with reference TRBV7-9 and TRBJ1-1, the CDR3 gives the full variable domain: DTGVSQNPRHKITKRGQNVTFRCDPISEHNRLYWYRQTLGQGPEFLTYFQNEAQLEKSRLLSDRFSAERPKGSFSTLEIQRTEQGDSAMYLCASSLDLNTEAFFGQGTRLTVV.

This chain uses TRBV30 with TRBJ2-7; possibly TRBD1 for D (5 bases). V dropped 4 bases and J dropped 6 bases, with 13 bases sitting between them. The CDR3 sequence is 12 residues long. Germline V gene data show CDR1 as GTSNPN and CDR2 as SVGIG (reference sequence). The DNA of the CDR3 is TGTGCCTGGAACCTTGGGGCCGGCGAGCAGTACTTC. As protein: CAWNLGAGEQYF.

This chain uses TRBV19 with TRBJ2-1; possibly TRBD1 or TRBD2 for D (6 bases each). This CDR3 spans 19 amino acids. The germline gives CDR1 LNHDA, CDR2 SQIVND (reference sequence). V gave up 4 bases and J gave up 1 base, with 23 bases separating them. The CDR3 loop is CASSRGRAGYRVSYNEQFF. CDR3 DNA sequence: TGTGCCAGTAGTAGGGGGCGAGCGGGTTATAGGGTTTCCTACAATGAGCAGTTCTTC.

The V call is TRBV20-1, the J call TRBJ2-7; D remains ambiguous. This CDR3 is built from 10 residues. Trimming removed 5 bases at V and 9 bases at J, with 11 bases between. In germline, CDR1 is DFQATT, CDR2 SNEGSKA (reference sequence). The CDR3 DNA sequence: TGCAGTGCTGTAAGTTCGGTGCAGTACTTC. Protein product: CSAVSSVQYF.

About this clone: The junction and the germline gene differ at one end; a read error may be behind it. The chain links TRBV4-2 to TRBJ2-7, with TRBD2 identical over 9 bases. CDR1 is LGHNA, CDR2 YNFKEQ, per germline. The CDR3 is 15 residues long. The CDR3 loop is CASSQAGTSSHEQYF. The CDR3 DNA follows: TGTGCCAGCAGCCAAGCCGGGACTAGCTCCCACGAGCAGTACTTC.

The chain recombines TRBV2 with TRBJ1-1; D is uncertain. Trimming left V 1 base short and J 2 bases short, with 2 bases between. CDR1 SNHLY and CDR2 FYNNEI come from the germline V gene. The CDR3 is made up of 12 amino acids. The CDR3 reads CASSEVNTEAFF. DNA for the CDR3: TGTGCCAGCAGTGAAGTCAACACTGAAGCTTTCTTT.

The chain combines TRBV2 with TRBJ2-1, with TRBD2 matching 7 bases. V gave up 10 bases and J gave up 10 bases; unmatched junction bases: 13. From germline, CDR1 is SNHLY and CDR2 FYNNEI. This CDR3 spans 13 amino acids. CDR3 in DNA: TGTGCCACCCGGGTGGGAGGGCCGATGGAGCAGTTCTTC. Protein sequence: CATRVGGPMEQFF.

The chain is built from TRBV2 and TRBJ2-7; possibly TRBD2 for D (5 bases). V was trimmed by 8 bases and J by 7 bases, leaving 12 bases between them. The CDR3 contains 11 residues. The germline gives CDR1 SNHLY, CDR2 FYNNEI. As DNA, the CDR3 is TGTGCCAGCGAGGGTACGCGGGAGCAGTACTTC. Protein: CASEGTREQYF.